This is a list of T cell receptor beta chains from one sample in a study of molecular identifiers for immune sequencing clone quantification. TCRdb re-derived calls from the PCR reads in MiXCR, one entry per CDR3 protein. The sample lists under 650,000 distinct CDR3 sequences, 15% to 20% seen once, with 0.75% to 0.95% in the top ten. Sequences were obtained from naive CD8+ T cells from blood, with Jurkat cell RNA spiked in. Receptor source: a human donor in good health. Some libraries in this study had Jurkat cell RNA spiked in. Both conserved end residues are part of each CDR3.

>TRBV13|TRBJ1-5
CASSSNRDQPQHF
>TRBV7-7|TRBJ1-1
CASSLGATTEAFF
>TRBV2|TRBJ1-6
CASGRVGDRDSLHF
>TRBV28|TRBJ2-1
CASTSGQIYNEQFF
>TRBV4-3|TRBJ1-1
CASSQDGTGGTEAFF
>TRBV11-2|TRBJ2-7
CASSLAGAEYEQYF
>TRBV6-2/TRBV6-3|TRBJ2-2
CASSYPDGNIASGANTGELFF
>TRBV4-1|TRBJ2-3
CASSQVGGTPTDTQYF
>TRBV5-4|TRBJ1-1
CASSLGVEFTEAFF
>TRBV7-9|TRBJ2-7
CASSRSDKSSYEQYF
>TRBV5-4|TRBJ2-3
CASSSPSGGLNTQYF
>TRBV20-1|TRBJ2-1
CSAPGEYNEQFF
>TRBV27|TRBJ1-1
CASSLWGPNTEAFF
>TRBV6-2/TRBV6-3|TRBJ2-3
CASSCHGAEFEAYTQYF
>TRBV19|TRBJ2-1
CASSKKRGGIYNEQFF
>TRBV2|TRBJ2-2
CARSRPSGELFF
>TRBV7-9|TRBJ2-1
CASSGTSGDYNEQFF
>TRBV11-3|TRBJ2-7
CASSFGVRNEQYF
>TRBV27|TRBJ2-3
CASSTRLAGSTDTQYF
>TRBV2|TRBJ2-5
CASSNSPGLAGEQETQYF
>TRBV6-1|TRBJ2-7
CASSATDEYEQYF
>TRBV7-9|TRBJ1-5
CASSWGQPGGNQPQHF
>TRBV13|TRBJ2-7
CASSFEGTNQDERYF
>TRBV19|TRBJ1-6
CASSWDVSYNSPLHF
>TRBV7-6|TRBJ2-1
CASSIAPRSYNEQFF
>TRBV19|TRBJ1-1
CASSRIGTGDTEAFF
>TRBV7-9|TRBJ1-1
CASSLGTESNTEAFF
>TRBV6-6|TRBJ1-1
CASSFGPSPLDTEAFF
>TRBV12-3/TRBV12-4|TRBJ2-1
CASSPPFGRATSYNEQFF
>TRBV12-3/TRBV12-4|TRBJ1-1
CASSLVGGHTEAFF
>TRBV19|TRBJ2-1
CASSIPYGEQFF
>TRBV7-8|TRBJ2-2
CASSLEGSTGELFF
>TRBV6-5|TRBJ2-2
CASSYSGTGGLFF
>TRBV7-9|TRBJ1-1
CASRGYTEAFF
>TRBV5-4|TRBJ2-2
CASSLRGQGDTGELFF
>TRBV7-9|TRBJ1-1
CASSTRQDASTEAFF
>TRBV4-1|TRBJ1-5
CASSEGGRSQPQHF
>TRBV10-3|TRBJ2-1
CAISDGREPQSSYNEQFF
>TRBV4-1|TRBJ2-7
CASSQARGSAEQYF
>TRBV12-3/TRBV12-4|TRBJ2-2
CASSRPGLSGELFF
>TRBV7-9|TRBJ2-3
CASSRDGTDTQYF
>TRBV28|TRBJ2-7
CASSLNWQEGTGERYF
>TRBV7-2|TRBJ2-7
CASSLLWGSSYEQYF
>TRBV3-1|TRBJ1-4
CASSHGRPGLFF
>TRBV4-3|TRBJ2-1
CASGQKVPLAYGEQFF